These 18 T cell receptor beta chains originate from one sample sequenced in a study of T cell changes during pregnancy in multiple sclerosis. Generated by immunoSEQ multiplex PCR, the TCRdb table keeps only in-frame clones and is missing some. Here the sample spans some 40,000 clones, 85% to 95% being singletons. What was sequenced was peripheral blood. Source of these receptors: a female donor with multiple sclerosis, enrolled in a pregnancy study.

CDR3 DNA sequence: TGTGCCAGCAGCCTAAGACAGGGGCTCGGCGAGCAGTACTTC. Residues: CASSLRQGLGEQYF. The rearrangement links TRBV13 to TRBJ2-7; 8 bases line up with TRBD1. In germline, CDR1 is PRHDT, CDR2 FYEKMQ (reference sequence). J lost 6 bases, V lost 5 bases, and 9 bases had no gene match. The CDR3 is 14 residues long.

The chain recombines TRBV5-5 with TRBJ2-3, with D maybe TRBD2 (6 bases). V dropped 5 bases and J dropped 2 bases, with 12 bases sitting between them. From germline, CDR1 is SGHKS and CDR2 YYEKEE (reference sequence). The CDR3 has 14 amino acids. The CDR3 spells CASRVSGTTDTQYF. Here the CDR3 DNA reads TGTGCCAGCAGGGTTAGCGGCACCACAGATACGCAGTATTTT. Supplemented by reference TRBV5-5 and TRBJ2-3, the full variable domain reads DAGVTQSPTHLIKTRGQQVTLRCSPISGHKSVSWYQQVLGQGPQFIFQYYEKEERGRGNFPDRFSARQFPNYSSELNVNALLLGDSALYLCASRVSGTTDTQYFGPGTRLTVL.

V gene TRBV18 combines with J gene TRBJ2-1; D gene uncertain. Germline V lookup: CDR1 KGHSH, CDR2 LQKENI. The CDR3 loop spans 13 amino acids. Trimming removed 3 bases from V and 6 bases from J, with 9 bases in between. The CDR3 sequence is CASSPRASNEQFF. The DNA for the CDR3 is TGTGCCAGCTCACCCCGGGCATCCAATGAGCAGTTCTTC.

This clone was observed a few times. V and J are TRBV23-1 and TRBJ1-5; D might be TRBD1 (5 bases). TRBV23-1 is an open reading frame, and its role is uncertain. V lost 4 bases and J lost 0, with 19 bases in between. The CDR3 runs to 18 residues. CDR3 in amino acids: CASSRNRSKPYSNQPQHF. In nucleotides, the CDR3 is TGCGCCAGCAGTCGTAACAGGTCGAAACCCTATAGCAATCAGCCCCAGCATTTT.

The gene calls are TRBV11-2 and TRBJ2-2, with D perhaps matching TRBD1 or TRBD2 (5 bases each). The CDR3 is 16 residues long. V was trimmed by 0 bases and J by 4 bases, leaving 12 bases between them. From germline, CDR1 is SGHAT and CDR2 FQNNGV. CDR3 protein: CASSLEWDGTTGELFF. CDR3 nucleotide sequence: TGTGCCAGCAGCTTAGAGTGGGACGGTACCACCGGGGAGCTGTTTTTT.

This chain joins TRBV2 and TRBJ2-1; D is uncertain. CDR3 length equals 11 residues. V dropped 5 bases and J dropped 4 bases, with 3 bases sitting between them. Germline V gives CDR1 SNHLY, CDR2 FYNNEI. CDR3 in DNA: TGTGCCAGCAGTCCATACAATGAGCAGTTCTTC. As protein: CASSPYNEQFF.

The chain combines TRBV19 with TRBJ1-5; D ambiguous. Trimming left V 6 bases short and J 3 bases short, with 9 bases between. In germline, CDR1 is LNHDA, CDR2 SQIVND (reference sequence). The CDR3 is 13 amino acids. This chain's CDR3 is CASRFQNNQPQHF. In DNA form, the CDR3 reads TGTGCCAGTAGGTTCCAGAACAATCAGCCCCAGCATTTT.

Only one count was recorded for this clone. V gene TRBV7-2 combines with J gene TRBJ2-7, with unresolved D. Germline CDR1 SGHTA, CDR2 FQGNSA. Trimming removed 5 bases from V and 1 base from J, with 9 bases in between. The length of the CDR3 is 13 residues. CDR3: CASSLDHSYEQYF. The CDR3 coding sequence is TGTGCCAGCAGCCTCGACCATTCCTACGAGCAGTACTTC.

A note on this clone: A much larger clone sits a single nucleotide away, making a read error possible. The chain links TRBV28 to TRBJ2-2; 8 bases are shared with TRBD2. Germline V gene lookup returns CDR1 MDHEN and CDR2 SYDVKM. CDR3 length: 14 residues. V was pared by 6 bases and J by 7 bases, with 7 bases of the junction left unmatched. The CDR3 nucleotides are TGTGCCAGCAGCAAGACTAGCGCGAACGGGGAGCTGTTTTTT. Encoded protein: CASSKTSANGELFF.

The CDR3 region has the DNA TGTGCCAGCAGTTCAAATAGCGGAGCTGAACCTCCCTACTTC. Amino acids: CASSSNSGAEPPYF. The gene calls are TRBV6-5 and TRBJ2-4; D might be TRBD2 (6 bases). In germline, CDR1 is MNHEY, CDR2 SVGAGI. Trimming pared 4 bases from V and 16 bases from J, leaving 23 bases between. The CDR3 has 14 residues.

This sequence joins TRBV28 and TRBJ2-7; perhaps D is TRBD1 or TRBD2 (6 bases each). Germline CDR1 reads MDHEN; CDR2 reads SYDVKM. The V gene lost 6 bases and the J gene lost 0 bases, with 9 bases spanning the gap. The CDR3 spans 13 residues. CDR3 DNA sequence: TGTGCCAGCAGCCGGGGGCCCTCCTACGAGCAGTACTTC. This gives the protein CASSRGPSYEQYF.

The gene calls are TRBV29-1 and TRBJ2-1; no clear D gene. The CDR3 runs 14 residues. Germline V lookup: CDR1 SQVTM, CDR2 ANQGSEA. V shed 4 bases and J shed 1 base, with 11 bases lying between them. The DNA for the CDR3 is TGCAGCGTTGGGGCTACTCTATCCTACAATGAGCAGTTCTTC. Translated: CSVGATLSYNEQFF.

On this clone itself: One end of the junction fails to match germline, which may point to a read error. The genes are TRBV5-1 and TRBJ2-5; TRBD2 agrees at 9 bases. CDR1 and CDR2 (germline): SGHRS, YFSETQ. The CDR3 consists of 16 residues. Written as DNA, the CDR3 is TGCGCCAGCAGATTGGGACTAGCCCAGAACCAAGAGACCCAGTACTTC. Protein product: CASRLGLAQNQETQYF.

The chain uses TRBV7-6 and TRBJ1-4; D gene ambiguous. V was pared by 1 base and J by 5 bases, with 8 bases between. CDR1 and CDR2 from the germline V gene are SGHVS and FNYEAQ. This CDR3 has 14 residues. The CDR3 bases are TGTGCCAGCAGCTTAGTCCAGATGAATGAAAAACTGTTTTTT. It encodes CASSLVQMNEKLFF. Using reference TRBV7-6 and TRBJ1-4 for the parts outside the CDR3, the full variable domain is GAGVSQSPRYKVTKRGQDVALRCDPISGHVSLYWYRQALGQGPEFLTYFNYEAQQDKSGLPNDRFSAERPEGSISTLTIQRTEQRDSAMYRCASSLVQMNEKLFFGSGTQLSVL.

The gene calls are TRBV5-1 and TRBJ2-7; the match to TRBD2 covers 7 bases. The germline V gene encodes CDR1 SGHRS and CDR2 YFSETQ. There are 15 residues in the CDR3. The J segment lost 3 bases and the V segment lost 4 bases, leaving 10 bases of the junction unmatched. The CDR3 DNA sequence: TGCGCCAGCAGCCCCGGGACTACATCAGGCTACGAGCAGTACTTC. Encoded protein: CASSPGTTSGYEQYF.

The chain couples TRBV7-9 to TRBJ1-1; D is unresolved. This CDR3 has 13 amino acids. Germline CDR1 reads SEHNR; CDR2 reads FQNEAQ (reference sequence). V was clipped by 5 bases and J by 5 bases, with 12 bases between them. The CDR3: CASSPSMGTEAFF. As DNA, the CDR3 is TGTGCCAGCAGCCCTTCGATGGGGACTGAAGCTTTCTTT. Full variable domain (rest looked up from reference TRBV7-9 and TRBJ1-1): DTGVSQNPRHKITKRGQNVTFRCDPISEHNRLYWYRQTLGQGPEFLTYFQNEAQLEKSRLLSDRFSAERPKGSFSTLEIQRTEQGDSAMYLCASSPSMGTEAFFGQGTRLTVV.

This chain connects TRBV19 to TRBJ1-1, with D unresolved. This CDR3 is built from 13 residues. The germline V gene has CDR1 LNHDA and CDR2 SQIVND (reference sequence). Trimming left V 3 bases short and J 0 bases short, with 5 bases between. In DNA form, the CDR3 reads TGTGCCAGTAGTATTCAGTTGAACACTGAAGCTTTCTTT. Translation gives CASSIQLNTEAFF.

V gene TRBV19 combines with J gene TRBJ2-7; TRBD2 might be the D (5 bases). V shed 3 bases and J shed 2 bases, with 11 bases lying between them. Germline V gene sequence: CDR1 LNHDA, CDR2 SQIVND (reference sequence). The CDR3 has 14 amino acids. CDR3 in DNA: TGTGCCAGTAGTATTCTAGCTGAAGCCTACGAGCAGTACTTC. Its translation: CASSILAEAYEQYF.